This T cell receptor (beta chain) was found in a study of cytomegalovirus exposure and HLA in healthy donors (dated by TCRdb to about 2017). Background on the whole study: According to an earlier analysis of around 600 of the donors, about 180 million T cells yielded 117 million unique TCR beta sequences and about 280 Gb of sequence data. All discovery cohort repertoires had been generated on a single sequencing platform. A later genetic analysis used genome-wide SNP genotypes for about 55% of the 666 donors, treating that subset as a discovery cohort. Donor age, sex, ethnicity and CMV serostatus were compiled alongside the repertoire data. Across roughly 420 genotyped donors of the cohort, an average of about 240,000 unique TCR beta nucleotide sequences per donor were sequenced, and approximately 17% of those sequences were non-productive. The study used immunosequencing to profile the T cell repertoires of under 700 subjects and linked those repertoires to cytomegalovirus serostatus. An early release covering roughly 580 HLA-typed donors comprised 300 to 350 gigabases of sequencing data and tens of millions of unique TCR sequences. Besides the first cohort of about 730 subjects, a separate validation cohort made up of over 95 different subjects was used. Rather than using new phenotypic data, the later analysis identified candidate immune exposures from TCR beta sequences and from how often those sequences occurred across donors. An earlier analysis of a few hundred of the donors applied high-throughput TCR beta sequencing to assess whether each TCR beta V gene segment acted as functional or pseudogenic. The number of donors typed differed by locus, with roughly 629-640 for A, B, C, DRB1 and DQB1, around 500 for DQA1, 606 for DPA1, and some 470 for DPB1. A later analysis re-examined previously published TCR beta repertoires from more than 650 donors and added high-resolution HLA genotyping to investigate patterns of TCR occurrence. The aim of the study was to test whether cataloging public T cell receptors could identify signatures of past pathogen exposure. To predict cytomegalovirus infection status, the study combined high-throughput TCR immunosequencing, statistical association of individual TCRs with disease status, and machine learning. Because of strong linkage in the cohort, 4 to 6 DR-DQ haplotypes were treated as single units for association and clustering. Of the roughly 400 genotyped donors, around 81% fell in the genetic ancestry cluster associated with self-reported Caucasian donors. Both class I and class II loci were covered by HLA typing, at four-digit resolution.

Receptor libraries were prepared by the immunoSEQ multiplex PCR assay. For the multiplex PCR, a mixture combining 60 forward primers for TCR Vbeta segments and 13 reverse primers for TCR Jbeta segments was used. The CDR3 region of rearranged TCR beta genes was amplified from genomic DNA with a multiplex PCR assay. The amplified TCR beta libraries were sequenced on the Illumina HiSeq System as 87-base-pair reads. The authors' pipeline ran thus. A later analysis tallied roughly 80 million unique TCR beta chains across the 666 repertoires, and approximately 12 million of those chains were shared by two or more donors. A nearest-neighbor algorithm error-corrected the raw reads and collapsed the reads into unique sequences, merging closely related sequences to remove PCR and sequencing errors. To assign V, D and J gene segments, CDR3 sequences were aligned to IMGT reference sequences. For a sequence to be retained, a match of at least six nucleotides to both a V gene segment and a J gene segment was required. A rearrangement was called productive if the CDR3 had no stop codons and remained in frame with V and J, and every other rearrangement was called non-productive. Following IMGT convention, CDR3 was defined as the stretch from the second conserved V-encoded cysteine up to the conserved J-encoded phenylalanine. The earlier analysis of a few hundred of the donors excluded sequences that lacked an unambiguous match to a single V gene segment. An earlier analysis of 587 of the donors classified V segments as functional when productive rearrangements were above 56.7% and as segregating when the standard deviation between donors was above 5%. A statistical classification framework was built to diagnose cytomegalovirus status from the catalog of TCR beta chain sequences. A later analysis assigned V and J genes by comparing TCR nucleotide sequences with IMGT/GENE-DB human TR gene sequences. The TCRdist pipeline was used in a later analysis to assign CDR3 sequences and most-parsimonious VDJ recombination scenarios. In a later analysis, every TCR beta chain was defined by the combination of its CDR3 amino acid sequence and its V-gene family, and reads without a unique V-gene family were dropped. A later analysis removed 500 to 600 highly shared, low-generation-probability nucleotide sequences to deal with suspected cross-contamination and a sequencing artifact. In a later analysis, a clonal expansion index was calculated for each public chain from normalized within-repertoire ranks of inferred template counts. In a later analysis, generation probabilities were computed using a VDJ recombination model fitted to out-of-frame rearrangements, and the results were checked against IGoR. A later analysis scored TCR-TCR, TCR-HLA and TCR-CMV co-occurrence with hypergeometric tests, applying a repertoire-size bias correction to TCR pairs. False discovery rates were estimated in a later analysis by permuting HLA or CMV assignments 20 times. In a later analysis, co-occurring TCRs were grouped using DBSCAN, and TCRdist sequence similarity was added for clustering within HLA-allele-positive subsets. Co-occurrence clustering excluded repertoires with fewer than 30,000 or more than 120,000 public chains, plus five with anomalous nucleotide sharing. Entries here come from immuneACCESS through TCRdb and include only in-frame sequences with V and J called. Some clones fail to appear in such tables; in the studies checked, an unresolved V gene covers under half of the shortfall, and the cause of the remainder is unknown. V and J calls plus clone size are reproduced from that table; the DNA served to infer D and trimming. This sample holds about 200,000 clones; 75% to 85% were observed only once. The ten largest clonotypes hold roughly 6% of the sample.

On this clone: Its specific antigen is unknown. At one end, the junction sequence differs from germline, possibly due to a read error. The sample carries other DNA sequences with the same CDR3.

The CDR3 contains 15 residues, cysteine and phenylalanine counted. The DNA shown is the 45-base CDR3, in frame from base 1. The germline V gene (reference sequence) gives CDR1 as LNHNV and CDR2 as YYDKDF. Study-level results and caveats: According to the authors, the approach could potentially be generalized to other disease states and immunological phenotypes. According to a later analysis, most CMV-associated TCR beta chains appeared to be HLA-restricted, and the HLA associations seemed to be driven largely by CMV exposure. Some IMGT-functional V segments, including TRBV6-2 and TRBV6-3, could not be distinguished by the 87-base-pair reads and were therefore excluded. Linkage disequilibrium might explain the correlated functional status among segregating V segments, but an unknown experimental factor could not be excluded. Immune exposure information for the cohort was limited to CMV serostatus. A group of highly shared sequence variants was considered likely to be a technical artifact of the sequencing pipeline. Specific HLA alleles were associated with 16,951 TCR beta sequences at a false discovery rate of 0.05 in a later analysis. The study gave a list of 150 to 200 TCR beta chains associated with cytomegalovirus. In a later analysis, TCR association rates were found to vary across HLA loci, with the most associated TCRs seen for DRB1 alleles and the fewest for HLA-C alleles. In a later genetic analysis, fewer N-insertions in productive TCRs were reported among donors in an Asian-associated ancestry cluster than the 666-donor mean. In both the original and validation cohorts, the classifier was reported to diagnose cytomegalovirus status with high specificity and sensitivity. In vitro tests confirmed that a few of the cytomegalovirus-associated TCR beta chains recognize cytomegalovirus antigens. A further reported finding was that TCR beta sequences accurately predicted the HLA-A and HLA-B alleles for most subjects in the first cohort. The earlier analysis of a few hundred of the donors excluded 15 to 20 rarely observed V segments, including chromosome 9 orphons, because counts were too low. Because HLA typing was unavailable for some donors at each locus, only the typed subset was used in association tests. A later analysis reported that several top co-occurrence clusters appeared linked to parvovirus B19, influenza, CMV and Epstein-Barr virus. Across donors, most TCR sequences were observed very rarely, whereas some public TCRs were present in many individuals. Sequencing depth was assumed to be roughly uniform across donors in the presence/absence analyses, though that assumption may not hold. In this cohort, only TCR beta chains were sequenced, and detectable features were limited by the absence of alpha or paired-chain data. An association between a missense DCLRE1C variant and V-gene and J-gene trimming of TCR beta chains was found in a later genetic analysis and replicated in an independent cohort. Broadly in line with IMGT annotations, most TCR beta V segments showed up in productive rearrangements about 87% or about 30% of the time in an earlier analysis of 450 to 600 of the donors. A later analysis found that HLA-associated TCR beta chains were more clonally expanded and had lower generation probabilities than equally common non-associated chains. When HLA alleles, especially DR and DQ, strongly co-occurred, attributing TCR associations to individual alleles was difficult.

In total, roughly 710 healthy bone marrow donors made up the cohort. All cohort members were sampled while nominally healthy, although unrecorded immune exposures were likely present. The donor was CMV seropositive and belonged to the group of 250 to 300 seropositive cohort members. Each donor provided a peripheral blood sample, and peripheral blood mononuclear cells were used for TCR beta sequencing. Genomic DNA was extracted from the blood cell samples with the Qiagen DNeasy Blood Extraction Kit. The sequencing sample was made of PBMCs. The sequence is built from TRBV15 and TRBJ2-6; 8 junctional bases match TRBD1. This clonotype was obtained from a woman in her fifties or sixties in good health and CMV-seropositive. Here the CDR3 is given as CATSTGGSGANGLTF. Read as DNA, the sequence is TGTGCCACCAGTACAGGGGGGTCTGGGGCCAACGGCCTGACTTTC.